What follows are 18 T cell receptor beta chains derived from one specimen sequenced in a study of cytomegalovirus exposure and HLA in healthy donors (dated by TCRdb to about 2017). Library method: the immunoSEQ multiplex PCR assay. The multiplex PCR relied on a mix of 60 forward primers for TCR Vbeta segments and 13 reverse primers for TCR Jbeta segments. Held by TCRdb, this immuneACCESS table contains in-frame sequences only and omits some clones. Under half of the omission traces to an unresolved V gene where checked; the cause of the rest is unknown. The table for this sample lists 150,000 or so clones; approximately 85% of them were counted only once. Jointly, the top ten make up approximately 8.5% of the sample. Sequenced sample: PBMCs. The receptors come from a man aged 18 to 29 in good health and CMV-seropositive.

V usage is TRBV4-1 and J usage is TRBJ2-4; no clear D gene. V lost 3 bases to trimming and J lost 0 bases, with 12 bases between them. CDR3 length equals 16 residues. The germline gives CDR1 MGHRA, CDR2 YSYEKL. CDR3 loop: CASSHDPRLAKNIQYF. The CDR3 region has the DNA TGCGCCAGCAGCCATGACCCCAGACTAGCCAAAAACATTCAGTACTTC.

This clone was counted once. This chain uses TRBV7-2 with TRBJ2-3, with 16 bases that match TRBD2. V lost 6 bases, J lost 4 bases, and 13 bases stayed unmatched. The CDR3 totals 19 residues. Germline CDR1 and CDR2: SGHTA and FQGNSA. The DNA of the CDR3 is TGTGCCAGCAGAGTCCGGGGACTAGCGGGGGGGCGGGTCGCAGATACGCAGTATTTT. Translation gives CASRVRGLAGGRVADTQYF.

This clone was detected only a few times. The chain recombines TRBV5-4 with TRBJ1-1, with D maybe TRBD1 (5 bases). The V end lost 0 bases, the J end lost 8 bases, and 8 bases lay between the germline ends. Per germline, CDR1 SGHNT and CDR2 YYREEE (reference sequence). This CDR3 is 12 amino acids long. The CDR3 DNA sequence: TGTGCCAGCAGCTTGGGGCCAGGGGAAGCTTTCTTT. Its translation is CASSLGPGEAFF.

The chain couples TRBV6-6 to TRBJ2-2, with D possibly matching TRBD2 (6 bases). Per germline, CDR1 MNHNY and CDR2 SVGAGI (reference sequence). V lost 6 bases, J lost 3 bases, and 11 bases lay in between. The CDR3 extends over 14 amino acids. CDR3: CASSRESDTGELFF. CDR3 DNA sequence: TGTGCCAGCAGCCGGGAGTCCGACACCGGGGAGCTGTTTTTT.

The chain joins TRBV6-6 to TRBJ2-1; D is perhaps TRBD1 (5 bases). The germline V gene has CDR1 MNHNY and CDR2 SVGAGI (reference sequence). This CDR3 region has 14 residues. The ends were cut back, 7 bases at V and 7 bases at J, with 17 bases in the middle. Here the CDR3 DNA reads TGTGCCAGCACCCCGGACAAACTGAGGAATGAGCAGTTCTTC. Protein: CASTPDKLRNEQFF.

This chain uses TRBV13 with TRBJ2-4; D call uncertain. Germline CDR1 and CDR2: PRHDT and FYEKMQ (reference sequence). V lost 1 base and J lost 0, with 7 bases in between. This CDR3 contains 15 residues. In DNA form, the CDR3 reads TGTGCCAGCAGCTTAGATCGTGTAGCCAAAAACATTCAGTACTTC. It codes for CASSLDRVAKNIQYF.

This rearrangement joins TRBV7-9 to TRBJ2-2; D is unresolved. Germline-derived CDR1 and CDR2 are SEHNR and FQNEAQ (reference sequence). Trimming took 8 bases from V and 1 from J, leaving 5 bases between them. This CDR3 has 12 residues. CDR3 region: CASEQNTGELFF. CDR3 DNA: TGTGCCAGCGAGCAGAACACCGGGGAGCTGTTTTTT.

The V call is TRBV11-1, the J call TRBJ1-2; a possible D gene is TRBD1 (5 bases). The CDR3 consists of 13 residues. V was cut by 2 bases and J by 8 bases, with 12 bases left in between. Germline V gene data show CDR1 as SGHAT and CDR2 as FQDESV (reference sequence). For the CDR3, the DNA is TGTGCCAGCAGCTTACGAGTAGGGGAAGGCTACACCTTC. Its translation is CASSLRVGEGYTF.

This rearrangement joins TRBV5-4 to TRBJ2-7, with 8 bases lining up with TRBD1. CDR3 length equals 17 residues. Germline-derived CDR1 and CDR2 are SGHNT and YYREEE (reference sequence). V was clipped by 1 base and J by 3 bases; unmatched bases: 12. The CDR3 region has the DNA TGTGCCAGCAGCTTGCCTAATTCCGGGACAGGTCTCTACGAGCAGTACTTC. Its protein is CASSLPNSGTGLYEQYF.

J is TRBJ2-4 and V is TRBV4-2; 9 nucleotides align to TRBD1. V lost 2 bases and J lost 8; bases outside the gene matches: 10. This CDR3 has 16 residues. Per germline, CDR1 LGHNA and CDR2 YNFKEQ. The CDR3 is CASSQRTGAQMDIQYF. The DNA of the CDR3 is TGTGCCAGCAGCCAACGGACAGGGGCCCAGATGGACATTCAGTACTTC.

A note on this clone: Within the sample, other DNA sequences also encode this same CDR3. The genes are TRBV5-1 and TRBJ1-4; 9 nucleotides agree with TRBD1. This CDR3 spans 14 amino acids. V lost 4 bases to trimming and J lost 8 bases; unmatched junction nucleotides: 6. Germline-derived CDR1 and CDR2 are SGHRS and YFSETQ. CDR3 nucleotide sequence: TGCGCCAGCAGCCTAACAGGGGGCGAAGAAAAACTGTTTTTT. Protein product: CASSLTGGEEKLFF.

The chain has TRBV13 and TRBJ2-5; 9 bases map to TRBD2. The CDR3 extends over 15 amino acids. The V gene's germline CDR1 is PRHDT and CDR2 FYEKMQ (reference sequence). With V trimmed by 5 bases and J by 4 bases, 8 bases remained unmatched. The CDR3 DNA follows: TGTGCCAGCAGCAGTTTAGCGGGGGTTGGAGAGACCCAGTACTTC. Translated: CASSSLAGVGETQYF.

The chain has TRBV6-1 and TRBJ1-6; tentatively, D is TRBD1 (5 bases). The ends were cut back, 3 bases at V and 8 bases at J, with 8 bases in the middle. CDR3 length: 13 amino acids. Germline V CDR1 and CDR2: MNHNS, SASEGT. Here the CDR3 reads CASSDRAYSPLHF. In DNA, the CDR3 is TGTGCCAGCAGTGACAGGGCCTATTCACCCCTCCACTTT.

The genes are TRBV29-1 and TRBJ2-5; 7 bases are a match to TRBD2. CDR1 and CDR2 from the germline V gene are SQVTM and ANQGSEA. V lost 4 bases and J lost 1; bases outside the gene matches: 3. This CDR3 comprises 13 residues. The CDR3 bases are TGCAGCGTTGTATCTAGCGGCCAAGAGACCCAGTACTTC. It codes for CSVVSSGQETQYF. Complete variable domain (other parts from reference TRBV29-1 and TRBJ2-5): SAVISQKPSRDICQRGTSLTIQCQVDSQVTMMFWYRQQPGQSLTLIATANQGSEATYESGFVIDKFPISRPNLTFSTLTVSNMSPEDSSIYLCSVVSSGQETQYFGPGTRLLVL.

The gene calls are TRBV27 and TRBJ1-4; 8 nucleotides align to TRBD1. The CDR3 consists of 14 residues. V gave up 6 bases and J gave up 8 bases; unmatched junction bases: 8. Germline V lookup: CDR1 MNHEY, CDR2 SMNVEV (reference sequence). The CDR3 bases are TGTGCCAGCAGAGACGCGAACAGGGGGGAAAAACTGTTTTTT. Residues: CASRDANRGEKLFF.

This clone came up once. V gene TRBV29-1 combines with J gene TRBJ2-7; maybe TRBD1 (5 bases). This CDR3 is 18 amino acids long. From germline, CDR1 is SQVTM and CDR2 ANQGSEA. V was clipped by 0 bases and J by 4 bases, with 25 bases between them. The CDR3 protein is CSVEDRTLKGRVSYEQYF. The CDR3 nucleotides are TGCAGCGTTGAAGATCGAACTTTGAAGGGCAGGGTGTCTTACGAGCAGTACTTC.

This chain links TRBV7-6 with TRBJ2-4; no clear D. Germline CDR1 is SGHVS and CDR2 is FNYEAQ. Trimming took 1 base from V and 2 from J, leaving 9 bases between them. The length of the CDR3 is 15 residues. The DNA for the CDR3 is TGTGCCAGCAGCTTAGGGTCAGGTCCCAAAAACATTCAGTACTTC. This gives the protein CASSLGSGPKNIQYF.

The chain has TRBV2 and TRBJ1-2; 7 bases agree with TRBD1. Germline trimming cut 6 bases from V and 4 bases from J; bases unmatched to any gene: 5. Looked up from germline, CDR1 is SNHLY and CDR2 is FYNNEI. CDR3 size: 13 residues. This CDR3 reads CASRDRAGYGYTF. The CDR3 region has the DNA TGTGCCAGCAGAGACAGGGCGGGCTATGGCTACACCTTC.